The source of this T cell receptor beta chain is a study of cytomegalovirus exposure and HLA in healthy donors. Findings of the study overall: Donors were assumed by presence/absence analyses to have roughly uniform sequencing depth.

In its sample, this clone was seen a few times. The antigen is undetermined. The study ran its PCR with 60 Vbeta and 13 Jbeta primers. Libraries were prepared by immunoSEQ multiplex PCR; TCRdb keeps only in-frame clonotypes and omits some of them. This table has hundreds of thousands of clones, more than 70% appearing once. Trimming cost V 6 bases and J 5 bases, with 29 bases left between them. The germline V gene encodes CDR1 LNHDA and CDR2 SQIVND (reference sequence). The CDR3 extends over 19 amino acids. This receptor was taken from a boy between 10 and 17 years old in good health and CMV-seronegative. The chain is built from TRBV19 and TRBJ2-1; possible D gene TRBD1, 5 bases. Specimen: PBMCs. DNA for the CDR3: TGTGCCAGTAGAAGACATGACGTGCGCCGGTACAGGCCTAACAATGAGCAGTTCTTC. This gives the protein CASRRHDVRRYRPNNEQFF. The whole variable domain, remainder taken from reference TRBV19 and TRBJ2-1, is DGGITQSPKYLFRKEGQNVTLSCEQNLNHDAMYWYRQDPGQGLRLIYYSQIVNDFQKGDIAEGYSVSREKKESFPLTVTSAQKNPTAFYLCASRRHDVRRYRPNNEQFFGPGTRLTVL.